Sequencing of this T cell receptor beta chain was carried out in a study of cytomegalovirus exposure and HLA in healthy donors. Study at large: Inside one of the first data releases sat roughly 80 million unique TCRs taken from HLA-typed donors. Study results and caveats: Sequencing artifact likely explains a cluster of highly shared sequence variants. In a later analysis, a genetic analysis reported fewer productive-TCR N-insertions in an Asian-associated ancestry cluster than the cohort average.

As regards this clone: What it binds is not known.

Primers included in the PCR were 60 Vbeta and 13 Jbeta primers. The repertoire was sequenced with immunoSEQ multiplex PCR; TCRdb's copy has only in-frame clones and lacks some. In the table there are about 130,000 clones, more than 65% of which are singletons. V gave up 4 bases and J gave up 1 base, with 10 bases separating them. The CDR3 sequence is 14 residues long. From germline, CDR1 is LNHDA and CDR2 SQIVND (reference sequence). This receptor was obtained from a male donor in good health and CMV-seropositive. Sequencing was done on a sample of PBMCs. The rearrangement uses TRBV19 and TRBJ1-1, with a possible D match to TRBD1 (6 bases). The CDR3 DNA reads as TGTGCCAGTAGTAGTGGACAGAAGAACACTGAAGCTTTCTTT. Residues: CASSSGQKNTEAFF.